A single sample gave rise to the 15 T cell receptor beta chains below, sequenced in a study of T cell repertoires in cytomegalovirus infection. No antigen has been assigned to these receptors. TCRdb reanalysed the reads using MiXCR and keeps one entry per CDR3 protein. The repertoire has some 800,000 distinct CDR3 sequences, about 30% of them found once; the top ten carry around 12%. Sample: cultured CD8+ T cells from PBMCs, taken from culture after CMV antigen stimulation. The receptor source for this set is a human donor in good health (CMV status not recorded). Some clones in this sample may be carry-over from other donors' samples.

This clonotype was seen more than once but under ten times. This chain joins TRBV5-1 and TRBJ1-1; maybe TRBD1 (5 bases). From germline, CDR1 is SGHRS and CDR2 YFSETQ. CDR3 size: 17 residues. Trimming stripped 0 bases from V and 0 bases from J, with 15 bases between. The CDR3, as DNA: TGCGCCAGCAGCTTGGGAGGGGCCCCGGGGGTGAACACTGAAGCTTTCTTT. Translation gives CASSLGGAPGVNTEAFF. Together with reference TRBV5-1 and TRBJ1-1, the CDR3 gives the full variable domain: KAGVTQTPRYLIKTRGQQVTLSCSPISGHRSVSWYQQTPGQGLQFLFEYFSETQRNKGNFPGRFSGRQFSNSRSEMNVSTLELGDSALYLCASSLGGAPGVNTEAFFGQGTRLTVV.

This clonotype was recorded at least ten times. The CDR3 DNA is TGTGCCAGCGGGGCGACGGGTGCAGGGGGAGAGACCCAGTACTTC. This sequence encodes CASGATGAGGETQYF. The V gene is TRBV2, the J gene TRBJ2-5, with TRBD1 identical over 7 bases. The J segment lost 4 bases and the V segment lost 8 bases, leaving 13 bases of the junction unmatched. Germline V lookup: CDR1 SNHLY, CDR2 FYNNEI. There are 15 residues in the CDR3.

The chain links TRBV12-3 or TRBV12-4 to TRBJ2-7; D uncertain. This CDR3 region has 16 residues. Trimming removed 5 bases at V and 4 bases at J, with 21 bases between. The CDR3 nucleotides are TGTGCCAGCAGTGAAGACCCCCCCTCTACTCTTTACGAGCAGTACTTC. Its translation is CASSEDPPSTLYEQYF.

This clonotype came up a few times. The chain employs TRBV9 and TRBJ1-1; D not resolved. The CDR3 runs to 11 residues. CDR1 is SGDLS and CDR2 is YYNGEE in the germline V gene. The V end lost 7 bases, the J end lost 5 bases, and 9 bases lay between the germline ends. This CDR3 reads CASGGRTEAFF. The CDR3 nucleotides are TGTGCCAGCGGAGGGAGGACTGAAGCTTTCTTT.

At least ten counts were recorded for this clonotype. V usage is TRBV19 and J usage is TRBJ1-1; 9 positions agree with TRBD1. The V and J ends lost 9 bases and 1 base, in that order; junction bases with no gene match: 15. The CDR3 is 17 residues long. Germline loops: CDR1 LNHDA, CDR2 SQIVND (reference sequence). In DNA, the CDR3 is TGTGCCAGCCAGTCCGCGGACAGGGGCGTTTGGAACACTGAAGCTTTCTTT. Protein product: CASQSADRGVWNTEAFF.

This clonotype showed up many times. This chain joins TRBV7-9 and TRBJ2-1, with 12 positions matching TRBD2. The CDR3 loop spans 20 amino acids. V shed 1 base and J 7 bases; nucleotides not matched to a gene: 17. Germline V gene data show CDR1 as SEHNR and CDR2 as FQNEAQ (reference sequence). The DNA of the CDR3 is TGTGCCAGCAGCTTAGAGACTAGCGGGGGCCTCAAAGGGGCGAGGAATGAGCAGTTCTTC. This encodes CASSLETSGGLKGARNEQFF.

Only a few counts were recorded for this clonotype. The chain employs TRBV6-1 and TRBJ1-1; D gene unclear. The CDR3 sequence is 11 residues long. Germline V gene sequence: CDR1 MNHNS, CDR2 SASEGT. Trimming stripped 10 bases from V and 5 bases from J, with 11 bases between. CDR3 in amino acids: CATSRRTEAFF. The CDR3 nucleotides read TGTGCCACCTCAAGGAGGACTGAAGCTTTCTTT.

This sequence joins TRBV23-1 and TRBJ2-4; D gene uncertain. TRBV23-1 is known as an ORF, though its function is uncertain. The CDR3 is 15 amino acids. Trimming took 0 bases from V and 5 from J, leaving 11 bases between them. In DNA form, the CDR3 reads TGCGCCAGCAGTCAATCCGGTATTAACGAAAACATTCAGTACTTC. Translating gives CASSQSGINENIQYF.

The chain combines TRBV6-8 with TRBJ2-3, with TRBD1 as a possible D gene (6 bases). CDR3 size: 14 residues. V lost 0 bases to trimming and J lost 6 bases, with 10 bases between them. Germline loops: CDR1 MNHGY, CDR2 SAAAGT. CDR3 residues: CASSYSGAWDTQYF. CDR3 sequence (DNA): TGTGCCAGCAGTTACTCGGGGGCATGGGATACGCAGTATTTT.

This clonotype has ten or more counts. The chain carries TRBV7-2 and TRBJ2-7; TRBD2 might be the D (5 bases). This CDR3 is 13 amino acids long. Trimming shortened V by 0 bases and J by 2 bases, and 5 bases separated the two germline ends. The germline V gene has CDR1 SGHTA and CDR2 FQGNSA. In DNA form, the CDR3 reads TGTGCCAGCAGCTTAGCGAGGGCCTACGAGCAGTACTTC. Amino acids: CASSLARAYEQYF.

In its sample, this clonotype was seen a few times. The CDR3 here is CASSLYSGGAADTQYF. The CDR3 DNA follows: TGTGCCAGCAGTCTATATAGCGGGGGGGCCGCAGATACGCAGTATTTT. The chain uses TRBV12-3 or TRBV12-4 and TRBJ2-3, with 11 bases lining up with TRBD2. V was clipped by 5 bases and J by 4 bases; unmatched bases: 8. There are 16 residues in the CDR3.

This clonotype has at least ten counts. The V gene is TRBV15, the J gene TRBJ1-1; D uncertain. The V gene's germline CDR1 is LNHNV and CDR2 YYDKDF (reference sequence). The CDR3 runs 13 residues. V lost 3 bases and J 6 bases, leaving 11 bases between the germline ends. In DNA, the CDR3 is TGTGCCACCAGCAGGAACAGTTTCCCTGAAGCTTTCTTT. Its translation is CATSRNSFPEAFF.

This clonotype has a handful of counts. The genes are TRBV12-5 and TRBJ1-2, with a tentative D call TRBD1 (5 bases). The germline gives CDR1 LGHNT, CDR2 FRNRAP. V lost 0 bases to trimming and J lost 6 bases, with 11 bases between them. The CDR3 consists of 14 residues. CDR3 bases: TGTGCTAGTGGTTTGGTAGGGGATGGGCATGGCTACACCTTC. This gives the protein CASGLVGDGHGYTF.

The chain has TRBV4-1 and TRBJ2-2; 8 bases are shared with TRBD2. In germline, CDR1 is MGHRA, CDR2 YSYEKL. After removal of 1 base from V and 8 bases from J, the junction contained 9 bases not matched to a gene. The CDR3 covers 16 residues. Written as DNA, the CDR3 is TGCGCCAGCAGCCAAGCTTTTTTAGCGGGGTCGGGGGAGCTGTTTTTT. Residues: CASSQAFLAGSGELFF.

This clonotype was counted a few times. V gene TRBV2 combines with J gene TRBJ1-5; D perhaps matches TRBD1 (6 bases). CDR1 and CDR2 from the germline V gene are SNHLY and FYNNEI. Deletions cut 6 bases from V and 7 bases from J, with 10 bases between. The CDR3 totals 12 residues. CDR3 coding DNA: TGTGCCAGCAGAATTGGGGGCCAGCCCCAGCATTTT. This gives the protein CASRIGGQPQHF.